This TCR beta chain stems from a study of vaccination effects on CD4 cells after COVID-19 (dated by TCRdb to between 2021 and 2024). For the study in its entirety: To identify antigen-specific CD4+ T cell clonotypes by their expansion, the ViraFEST assay first stimulated PBMC with viral peptide pools and then applied TCR sequencing. The Oncomine TCR Beta short-read assay on an Illumina iSeq 100 was used to sequence cultures from other donors in the study. Across the study, the median time from the second dose to post-vaccine sampling was 72 days (range 14 to 241). In both COVID-19 convalescent patients and infection-naive vaccine recipients, the study compared SARS-CoV-2 spike-specific CD4+ TCR repertoires from before mRNA vaccination with those from after it. A few million PBMC per well were cultured with approximately 10 ug/ml peptides in IMDM containing 5% human AB serum, about 10 IU/ml IL-2 and gentamicin. A total of 10 COVID-19 convalescent patients and 4 SARS-CoV-2-naive healthy vaccine recipients were included in the full study. Study-level results and caveats: The study was limited by a small number of convalescent patients, and early post-infection timepoints were lacking. In healthy vaccine recipients, vaccine-induced clones were almost all SARS-CoV-2 mono-reactive, with only 1 of 255 cross-reactive with common cold coronaviruses. At late post-vaccination timepoints, both infection-induced and vaccine-induced clones showed marked clonal contraction, consistent with waning T cell responses.

The CDR3 has 18 amino acids, counting the end cysteine and phenylalanine. The DNA shown is the 54-base CDR3, in frame from base 1. Trimming removed 0 bases from V and 1 base from J; the gene matches leave 9 bases unexplained. Via the germline V gene (reference sequence), CDR1 is LNHNV and CDR2 YYDKDF. After approximately 11 days of culture, CD4+ T cells were isolated with the EasySep CD4+ T cell isolation kit. Two doses of either the BNT162b2 or the mRNA-1273 mRNA SARS-CoV-2 vaccine were administered to participants. None of the healthy vaccine recipients had a prior SARS-CoV-2 infection, which was confirmed by nucleocapsid antibody tests that came back negative both before and after vaccination. On days 3 and 7, half of the culture medium was replaced with fresh IL-2-containing medium. Unless noted otherwise, every peptide stimulation condition was grown in triplicate wells. Using Ficoll-Paque Plus gradient centrifugation, PBMC were separated from whole blood and then either used fresh or cryopreserved at -140C. The QIAamp micro DNA kit was used to extract genomic DNA from the cultured CD4+ T cells.

Notes on this clone: Its antigen is unknown. No base quality information exists; no much larger clone differs at one position.

Receptor libraries were prepared by the immunoSEQ multiplex PCR assay. TCR beta CDR3 sequencing was performed on DNA from the cultured, isolated CD4+ T cells. In the paper's pipeline: Non-productive TCR sequences were removed and reads were trimmed to the CDR3 region, keeping CDR3s of at least 7 amino acids. Antigen-specific clonotypes were identified using the MANAFEST web app by comparison of expansion in peptide wells against reference cultures. For clones to be considered positive, expansion at FDR<0.05 versus reference and all other wells, an odds ratio above 5, and a frequency above 0.1% in two replicate wells were required. Cross-reactive clonotypes were defined as significantly expanded in SARS-CoV-2 spike wells and in at least one common cold coronavirus spike condition. CDR3 similarity was assessed by Levenshtein distance using the stringdist R package, and unrooted trees were constructed with ape in R 3.6.1. Sourced from immuneACCESS, this table was stored by TCRdb with only in-frame sequences that have V and J called. A share of the clones is absent; for the studies checked, an unresolved V gene accounts for under half, and the remainder has no known explanation. From that table come the V and J calls and clone size; the DNA was used to work out D and trimming. Present in this sample are just under 75,000 clones, roughly 73% of which were seen just once. The ten biggest clones cover around 2.1% of the sample.

The receptor chain draws on TRBV15 and TRBJ2-3, with 8 junctional bases fitting TRBD1. This TCR came from a human donor who received a COVID-19 vaccine. The specimen comprised CD4+ T cells from PBMCs cultured without peptide, sampled after COVID-19 vaccination. In nucleotides, the sequence is TGTGCCACCAGCAGAGATTATGTGGTGACAGGGGGCACAGATACGCAGTATTTT. It translates to CATSRDYVVTGGTDTQYF.